The 12 T cell receptor beta chains below come from one sample, sequenced in a study of blood T cells in healthy people across ages. Through a sample-barcoded 5' primer and a J-beta primer mix, a second PCR was run for roughly 6 to 11 cycles. TCRdb fed the 5' RACE reads into MiXCR, producing one record per CDR3 protein. The sample consists of 600,000 to 850,000 distinct CDR3 sequences, roughly 43% of them appearing once. Sequencing was carried out using blood. The receptor set was obtained from a woman between 55 and 75 years old in good health.

The table lists this clonotype with a few counts. The chain uses TRBV28 and TRBJ1-1; tentative D call: TRBD1 (6 bases). CDR1 is MDHEN and CDR2 is SYDVKM in the germline V gene. V lost 7 bases and J lost 5, with 17 bases in between. The CDR3 extends over 14 amino acids. The CDR3 loop reads CASTPGGRGTEAFF. CDR3 sequence (DNA): TGTGCCAGCACCCCGGGGGGGCGAGGGACTGAAGCTTTCTTT.

CDR3 sequence reads: CASSQGLAGVPSPTDTQYF. CDR3 sequence (DNA): TGCGCCAGCAGCCAAGGACTAGCGGGAGTCCCTAGCCCCACAGATACGCAGTATTTT. This rearrangement joins TRBV4-3 to TRBJ2-3, with TRBD2 matching 12 bases. The CDR3 consists of 19 residues. The V and J ends lost 1 base and 2 bases, in that order; junction bases with no gene match: 10. Germline lookup yields CDR1 LGHNA and CDR2 YSLEER.

A word on this clonotype: This sequence may be a read error, since a much larger clone differs from it by one base. V and J are TRBV5-6 and TRBJ2-1; D might be TRBD1 (6 bases). The CDR3 totals 12 residues. Germline V gene data show CDR1 as SGHDT and CDR2 as YYEEEE. Deletions cut 3 bases from V and 10 bases from J, with 11 bases between. In nucleotides, the CDR3 is TGTGCCAGCAGCTGGGGGCGGATGGAGCAGTTCTTC. It encodes CASSWGRMEQFF.

The chain links TRBV2 to TRBJ2-7; D gene uncertain. V was shortened by 11 bases and J by 7 bases, with 21 bases between the two germline ends. The CDR3 spans 13 residues. CDR1 and CDR2 (germline): SNHLY, FYNNEI. The CDR3 reads CAGGIERSNEQYF. CDR3 nucleotides: TGTGCCGGTGGGATAGAGCGATCCAATGAGCAGTACTTC.

The V call is TRBV7-2, the J call TRBJ2-7; tentative D call: TRBD2 (5 bases). With the DNA end fitting TRBJ2-5 better, the J assignment may be wrong. Germline-derived CDR1 and CDR2 are SGHTA and FQGNSA. CDR3 length equals 13 residues. The CDR3: CASSSPGSETQYF. CDR3 nucleotide sequence: TGTGCCAGCAGCTCTCCGGGAAGTGAGACCCAGTACTTC.

This sequence joins TRBV20-1 and TRBJ2-1; TRBD2 might be the D (6 bases). Germline-derived CDR1 and CDR2 are DFQATT and SNEGSKA (reference sequence). The germline V and J ends were trimmed by 7 bases and 4 bases, with 14 bases remaining between them. The CDR3 contains 13 residues. The CDR3 spells CSGKREWYNEQFF. In nucleotides, the CDR3 is TGCAGTGGTAAACGGGAGTGGTACAATGAGCAGTTCTTC.

V is TRBV20-1 and J is TRBJ1-1; TRBD1 is a possible D gene (5 bases). Germline V gives CDR1 DFQATT, CDR2 SNEGSKA (reference sequence). This CDR3 region has 16 residues. Trimming shortened V by 0 bases and J by 5 bases, and 19 bases separated the two germline ends. CDR3 sequence reads: CSARDSGTTSGTEAFF. The CDR3 nucleotides read TGCAGTGCTAGAGATTCCGGGACGACAAGTGGGACTGAAGCTTTCTTT.

This clonotype was detected a few times. The rearrangement uses TRBV5-1 and TRBJ1-1; D gene ambiguous. This CDR3 is built from 13 residues. From germline, CDR1 is SGHRS and CDR2 YFSETQ. Deletions cut 0 bases from V and 11 bases from J, with 14 bases between. This CDR3 is CASSLAGESGAFF. CDR3 nucleotides: TGCGCCAGCAGCTTGGCCGGGGAGTCAGGCGCTTTCTTT.

This clonotype was detected a few times. The rearrangement joins TRBV25-1 to TRBJ1-6; D remains ambiguous. The CDR3 has 17 residues. The germline V and J ends were trimmed by 0 bases and 6 bases, with 15 bases remaining between them. Germline lookup yields CDR1 MGHDK and CDR2 SYGVNS. CDR3 sequence: CASSEYHSATINSPLHF. CDR3 DNA sequence: TGTGCCAGCAGTGAATATCATTCGGCAACAATTAATTCACCCCTCCACTTT.

This clonotype was detected many times. A clone one base away is much larger, so this may be a read error. The chain employs TRBV7-2 and TRBJ2-3; tentative D call: TRBD2 (7 bases). Per germline, CDR1 SGHTA and CDR2 FQGNSA. Trimming removed 2 bases from V and 6 bases from J, with 18 bases in between. The CDR3 has 16 residues. CDR3 in amino acids: CASSLRLGGGGDTQYF. The CDR3, as DNA: TGTGCCAGCAGCTTACGCCTGGGCGGGGGCGGGGATACGCAGTATTTT.

The rearrangement joins TRBV2 to TRBJ1-2; 9 nucleotides match TRBD1. Germline CDR1 SNHLY, CDR2 FYNNEI. The CDR3 extends over 12 amino acids. V was pared by 10 bases and J by 6 bases, with 6 bases of the junction left unmatched. CDR3 sequence reads: CATPGQGHGYTF. CDR3 DNA sequence: TGTGCCACCCCGGGACAGGGCCATGGCTACACCTTC.

In the case of this clonotype: Since the CDR3 does not end with the conserved phenylalanine or tryptophan, this likely comes from a read error. The V and J genes are TRBV7-2 and TRBJ2-5; unclear D gene. The CDR3 runs to 15 residues. CDR1 is SGHTA and CDR2 is FQGNSA in the germline V gene. V was shortened by 5 bases and J by 6 bases, with 19 bases between the two germline ends. The CDR3 DNA sequence: TGTGCCAGCAGCCCCCTACCTCACGATTTAAAGACCCAGTACGTC. Translated: CASSPLPHDLKTQYV.